The clone carrying this TCR beta chain was detected ten times or more. Its antigen is undetermined. The data belong to a study of naive and memory T cell subsets. Broader study findings: TCR counts from RNA may reflect activation-linked expression changes.

An equimolar mix of two oligonucleotides served as the beta constant-region primer for TRBC1 and TRBC2. One entry per CDR3 protein, called by TCRdb with MiXCR from the UMI-ligation and nested PCR reads. The profile shows under 100,000 distinct CDR3 sequences, 7% of them singletons. This clonotype was obtained from a human donor in good health. Material for sequencing was central memory CD4+ T cells from blood.

The CDR3 loop is CASSSDRAGANVLTF. For the CDR3, the DNA is TGTGCCAGCAGCTCTGACAGGGCTGGGGCCAACGTCCTGACTTTC. This chain links TRBV7-9 with TRBJ2-6; 7 bases line up with TRBD1. CDR1 and CDR2 from the germline V gene are SEHNR and FQNEAQ (reference sequence). CDR3 size: 15 residues. The trim removed 4 bases at V and 2 bases at J, leaving 2 bases unmatched. Supplemented by reference TRBV7-9 and TRBJ2-6, the full variable domain reads DTGVSQNPRHKITKRGQNVTFRCDPISEHNRLYWYRQTLGQGPEFLTYFQNEAQLEKSRLLSDRFSAERPKGSFSTLEIQRTEQGDSAMYLCASSSDRAGANVLTFGAGSRLTVL.